Each of the 2 T cell receptor beta chains below was sequenced from the same sample in a study of blood T cell repertoires in COVID-19. Measured with immunoSEQ multiplex PCR; TCRdb has only the in-frame clones, and not every one. Here the sample spans about 300,000 clones, about nine tenths being singletons. Sequenced sample: PBMCs or T cells enriched from blood (not recorded which). These receptors were collected from a woman in her late teens or twenties who had recovered from COVID-19.

V usage is TRBV28 and J usage is TRBJ1-2, with D possibly matching TRBD1 (6 bases). Germline CDR1 reads MDHEN; CDR2 reads SYDVKM. The CDR3 totals 13 residues. Trimming left V 10 bases short and J 6 bases short, with 18 bases between. The CDR3 nucleotides are TGTGCCATCCTACCAGGGGTTAGGCATGGCTACACCTTC. This encodes CAILPGVRHGYTF.

The J gene is TRBJ1-3, the V gene TRBV28, with D possibly matching TRBD1 (6 bases). The germline CDR1 and CDR2 sequences are MDHEN and SYDVKM. This CDR3 spans 16 amino acids. V lost 6 bases, J lost 0 bases, and 15 bases lay in between. The chain's CDR3 is CASSGDTIFSGNTIYF. The CDR3 DNA sequence: TGTGCCAGCAGCGGGGACACAATCTTCTCTGGAAACACCATATATTTT.